The clone carrying this T cell receptor beta chain was detected only a few times. Its matching antigen is unknown. This entry is derived from a study of T cells after posttransplantation cyclophosphamide. General study results and limits: Tissue-infiltrating T cells from skin or gut overlapped little with blood T cells. Recipient CMV seropositivity and CMV reactivation strongly tracked TRB clonality.

Assay: immunoSEQ multiplex PCR; the TCRdb copy retains only in-frame clones and omits some. The sample has 25,000 to 30,000 clones, none seen only once. Germline CDR1 is SGHAT and CDR2 is FQNNGV. V trimming: 6 bases; J trimming: 1 base; junction bases outside the gene matches: 7. The CDR3 loop spans 18 amino acids. Sequenced: PBMCs. The genes are TRBV11-2 and TRBJ2-1; TRBD2 agrees at 15 bases. The TCR sequence derives from a woman aged 60-70 years in good health, CMV-negative, and a related stem cell transplant donor. The CDR3, as DNA: TGTGCCAGCAGTCTTGGACTAGCGGGGGGGCTGTCCTACAATGAGCAGTTCTTC. Translated, it gives CASSLGLAGGLSYNEQFF.